These T cell receptor beta chains were read from a single sample in a study of T cells in Graves' hyperthyroidism and ophthalmopathy. TCRdb re-analysed the multiplex PCR reads in MiXCR, keeping a single row per CDR3 protein. Counted here are 650,000 to 750,000 distinct CDR3 sequences, 13% to 15% occurring once; the ten biggest clones make up roughly a tenth. The source material was blood. All receptors derive from a woman between 18 and 29 years old with Graves' hyperthyroidism. Both conserved end residues are part of each CDR3. The order of the fields is D gene, J gene, clone size, V gene, CDR3 protein, CDR3 DNA. D genes are given only for firm matches. Only part of the rows carry a size: once, few, many, or a class if the clone is expanded.

d_call: TRBD1; j_call: TRBJ1-1; clone_size: many; v_call: TRBV20-1; cdr3_aa: CSATGQGAVNTEAFF; cdr3_nt: TGCAGTGCTACCGGACAGGGGGCGGTAAACACTGAAGCTTTCTTT
d_call: .; j_call: TRBJ2-5; clone_size: few; v_call: TRBV30; cdr3_aa: CAWSVTEETQYF; cdr3_nt: TGTGCCTGGAGTGTAACAGAAGAGACCCAGTACTTC
d_call: .; j_call: TRBJ1-1; clone_size: .; v_call: TRBV5-1; cdr3_aa: CASSFESVHTEAFF; cdr3_nt: TGCGCCAGCAGCTTTGAGTCCGTTCACACTGAAGCTTTCTTT
d_call: .; j_call: TRBJ2-2; clone_size: .; v_call: TRBV11-3; cdr3_aa: CASSRKAGYTGELFF; cdr3_nt: TGTGCCAGCAGTCGGAAGGCGGGGTACACCGGGGAGCTGTTTTTT
d_call: .; j_call: TRBJ2-7; clone_size: many; v_call: TRBV2; cdr3_aa: CASREQRSSYEQYF; cdr3_nt: TGTGCCAGCAGGGAACAGAGGTCCTCCTACGAGCAGTACTTC
d_call: TRBD2; j_call: TRBJ2-3; clone_size: .; v_call: TRBV30; cdr3_aa: CAWGLLAGRPDTQYF; cdr3_nt: TGTGCCTGGGGGCTTTTAGCGGGACGCCCAGATACGCAGTATTTT
d_call: TRBD2; j_call: TRBJ2-5; clone_size: .; v_call: TRBV28; cdr3_aa: CASSLLAFSSGMGTQYF; cdr3_nt: TGTGCCAGCAGCCTCTTGGCATTTTCTAGCGGGATGGGGACCCAGTACTTC
d_call: TRBD1; j_call: TRBJ1-6; clone_size: many; v_call: TRBV2; cdr3_aa: CASKDRANSPLHF; cdr3_nt: TGTGCCAGCAAGGACAGGGCAAATTCACCCCTCCACTTT
d_call: .; j_call: TRBJ2-2; clone_size: many; v_call: TRBV28; cdr3_aa: CASSFEPNTGELFF; cdr3_nt: TGTGCCAGCAGTTTCGAGCCGAACACCGGGGAGCTGTTTTTT
d_call: .; j_call: TRBJ2-3; clone_size: few; v_call: TRBV29-1; cdr3_aa: CSIPVGQDTQYF; cdr3_nt: TGCAGCATACCCGTGGGGCAAGATACGCAGTATTTT
d_call: .; j_call: TRBJ1-6; clone_size: few; v_call: TRBV20-1; cdr3_aa: CSALPSRSGGNSPLHF; cdr3_nt: TGCAGTGCTCTACCATCCAGATCGGGGGGTAATTCACCCCTCCACTTT
d_call: .; j_call: TRBJ2-7; clone_size: .; v_call: TRBV15; cdr3_aa: CATSKDWGYEQYF; cdr3_nt: TGTGCCACCAGCAAGGACTGGGGCTACGAGCAGTACTTC
d_call: .; j_call: TRBJ2-7; clone_size: .; v_call: TRBV5-6; cdr3_aa: CASSLPQEDRNEQYF; cdr3_nt: TGTGCCAGCAGCTTGCCCCAAGAGGACAGAAACGAGCAGTACTTC
d_call: .; j_call: TRBJ1-2; clone_size: .; v_call: TRBV28; cdr3_aa: CASSIGATFYGYTF; cdr3_nt: TGTGCCAGCAGTATCGGGGCCACCTTCTATGGCTACACCTTC
d_call: .; j_call: TRBJ2-1; clone_size: .; v_call: TRBV7-9; cdr3_aa: CASDSPAPGFF; cdr3_nt: TGTGCCAGCGATTCTCCGGCCCCGGGGTTCTTC
d_call: TRBD2; j_call: TRBJ2-1; clone_size: many; v_call: TRBV7-8; cdr3_aa: CASSSRVGSGRSGNEQFF; cdr3_nt: TGTGCCAGCAGCTCCCGAGTAGGGAGCGGGAGATCGGGAAATGAGCAGTTCTTC
d_call: .; j_call: TRBJ2-3; clone_size: many; v_call: TRBV12-3/TRBV12-4; cdr3_aa: CASSLTAVLAWGTDTQYF; cdr3_nt: TGTGCCAGCAGTTTGACGGCGGTGCTAGCTTGGGGCACAGATACGCAGTATTTT
d_call: TRBD2; j_call: TRBJ2-3; clone_size: many; v_call: TRBV6-6; cdr3_aa: CASSYSGWGGTDTQYF; cdr3_nt: TGTGCCAGCAGTTACTCAGGCTGGGGGGGTACAGATACGCAGTATTTT
d_call: .; j_call: TRBJ1-6; clone_size: .; v_call: TRBV4-1; cdr3_aa: CASSALRSWASPLHF; cdr3_nt: TGCGCCAGCAGCGCGCTCAGGAGTTGGGCTTCACCCCTCCACTTT
d_call: TRBD2; j_call: TRBJ2-3; clone_size: many; v_call: TRBV7-8; cdr3_aa: CASSLVVYLAGEADTQYF; cdr3_nt: TGTGCCAGCAGCTTAGTAGTCTATCTAGCGGGAGAGGCAGATACGCAGTATTTT
d_call: TRBD1; j_call: TRBJ1-5; clone_size: few; v_call: TRBV19; cdr3_aa: CASRDRALPPQHF; cdr3_nt: TGTGCCAGTAGGGACAGGGCCTTGCCGCCCCAGCATTTT
d_call: .; j_call: TRBJ2-5; clone_size: few; v_call: TRBV5-6; cdr3_aa: CASSLDPAETQYF; cdr3_nt: TGTGCCAGCAGCTTGGACCCGGCTGAGACCCAGTACTTC
d_call: TRBD1; j_call: TRBJ1-5; clone_size: many; v_call: TRBV28; cdr3_aa: CASSLILGQGDLANQPQHF; cdr3_nt: TGTGCCAGCAGTTTAATCCTGGGACAGGGGGACCTTGCCAATCAGCCCCAGCATTTT
d_call: TRBD2; j_call: TRBJ2-2; clone_size: .; v_call: TRBV7-9; cdr3_aa: CASRPGLAVGELFF; cdr3_nt: TGTGCCAGCAGACCTGGACTAGCCGTCGGGGAGCTGTTTTTT
d_call: .; j_call: TRBJ2-7; clone_size: .; v_call: TRBV20-1; cdr3_aa: CSARKNYEQYF; cdr3_nt: TGCAGTGCTAGAAAGAACTACGAGCAGTACTTC
d_call: TRBD1; j_call: TRBJ2-1; clone_size: .; v_call: TRBV6-6; cdr3_aa: CASSYGGTGDNEQFF; cdr3_nt: TGTGCCAGCAGTTACGGGGGGACAGGGGACAATGAGCAGTTCTTC
d_call: .; j_call: TRBJ1-6; clone_size: many; v_call: TRBV27; cdr3_aa: CASSLESYNSPLHF; cdr3_nt: TGTGCCAGCAGTTTGGAGTCCTATAATTCACCCCTCCACTTT
d_call: .; j_call: TRBJ1-5; clone_size: few; v_call: TRBV7-8; cdr3_aa: CASSFWQTDINQPQHF; cdr3_nt: TGTGCCAGCAGTTTTTGGCAAACGGATATCAATCAGCCCCAGCATTTT
d_call: TRBD2; j_call: TRBJ2-7; clone_size: .; v_call: TRBV27; cdr3_aa: CAGSSLAGASYEQYF; cdr3_nt: TGTGCCGGCAGTTCGTTAGCGGGGGCATCCTACGAGCAGTACTTC
d_call: TRBD2; j_call: TRBJ2-5; clone_size: many; v_call: TRBV20-1; cdr3_aa: CSARTPSGRETQYF; cdr3_nt: TGCAGTGCTAGAACCCCTAGCGGGAGGGAGACCCAGTACTTC
d_call: .; j_call: TRBJ1-1; clone_size: few; v_call: TRBV30; cdr3_aa: CAWSVHRATEAFF; cdr3_nt: TGTGCCTGGAGTGTACACAGGGCAACTGAAGCTTTCTTT
d_call: TRBD2; j_call: TRBJ2-1; clone_size: many; v_call: TRBV28; cdr3_aa: CAGRGGGGTYNEQFF; cdr3_nt: TGTGCCGGAAGAGGCGGGGGTGGGACCTACAATGAGCAGTTCTTC
d_call: .; j_call: TRBJ2-3; clone_size: many; v_call: TRBV20-1; cdr3_aa: CSARAKDGGSTDTQYF; cdr3_nt: TGCAGTGCTAGAGCCAAAGACGGCGGGAGCACAGATACGCAGTATTTT
d_call: TRBD2; j_call: TRBJ2-1; clone_size: many; v_call: TRBV20-1; cdr3_aa: CSARDLRAGVYNEQFF; cdr3_nt: TGCAGTGCTAGAGATCTTCGAGCGGGAGTCTACAATGAGCAGTTCTTC
d_call: TRBD2; j_call: TRBJ2-1; clone_size: .; v_call: TRBV5-4; cdr3_aa: CASTSGGGDNEQFF; cdr3_nt: TGTGCCAGCACCTCGGGCGGGGGGGACAATGAGCAGTTCTTC
d_call: .; j_call: TRBJ1-1; clone_size: few; v_call: TRBV6-6; cdr3_aa: CASSYFWGSDTEAFF; cdr3_nt: TGTGCCAGCAGTTACTTTTGGGGCTCGGACACTGAAGCTTTCTTT
d_call: .; j_call: TRBJ2-5; clone_size: many; v_call: TRBV20-1; cdr3_aa: CSARDPMGPGEAQYF; cdr3_nt: TGCAGTGCTAGAGATCCGATGGGCCCCGGCGAGGCCCAGTACTTC
d_call: .; j_call: TRBJ1-3; clone_size: .; v_call: TRBV19; cdr3_aa: CASSTHLGNTIYF; cdr3_nt: TGTGCCAGTAGTACTCACCTTGGAAACACCATATATTTT
d_call: .; j_call: TRBJ1-2; clone_size: many; v_call: TRBV11-2; cdr3_aa: CASSPLREYYGYTF; cdr3_nt: TGTGCCAGCAGTCCCCTCCGGGAGTACTATGGCTACACCTTC
d_call: .; j_call: TRBJ2-4; clone_size: few; v_call: TRBV4-1; cdr3_aa: CASSYLALAKNIQYF; cdr3_nt: TGCGCCAGCAGTTACCTAGCGTTAGCCAAAAACATTCAGTACTTC
d_call: .; j_call: TRBJ2-5; clone_size: many; v_call: TRBV18; cdr3_aa: CASSSRELQETQYF; cdr3_nt: TGTGCCAGCTCATCCCGGGAACTACAAGAGACCCAGTACTTC
d_call: .; j_call: TRBJ2-2; clone_size: many; v_call: TRBV12-3/TRBV12-4; cdr3_aa: CASRQDGLNTGELFF; cdr3_nt: TGTGCCAGCAGGCAGGACGGATTAAACACCGGGGAGCTGTTTTTT
d_call: .; j_call: TRBJ1-1; clone_size: many; v_call: TRBV11-2; cdr3_aa: CASSLIPEDWNTEAFF; cdr3_nt: TGTGCCAGCAGCTTAATCCCCGAGGACTGGAACACTGAAGCTTTCTTT
d_call: .; j_call: TRBJ1-1; clone_size: many; v_call: TRBV20-1; cdr3_aa: CSALPGLPRNTEAFF; cdr3_nt: TGCAGTGCTCTCCCGGGACTCCCAAGGAACACTGAAGCTTTCTTT
d_call: .; j_call: TRBJ1-1; clone_size: many; v_call: TRBV11-2; cdr3_aa: CASSLGTGQFGEAFF; cdr3_nt: TGTGCCAGCAGCTTAGGTACAGGGCAATTCGGTGAAGCTTTCTTT
d_call: .; j_call: TRBJ2-7; clone_size: many; v_call: TRBV10-3; cdr3_aa: CAISESYRASSYEQYF; cdr3_nt: TGTGCCATCAGTGAGTCCTACAGGGCGAGCTCCTACGAGCAGTACTTC
d_call: TRBD2; j_call: TRBJ2-1; clone_size: few; v_call: TRBV11-2; cdr3_aa: CASSQIGSSGSSYNEQFF; cdr3_nt: TGTGCCAGCAGCCAGATAGGGTCTAGCGGGAGCTCCTACAATGAGCAGTTCTTC
d_call: .; j_call: TRBJ2-3; clone_size: many; v_call: TRBV5-5; cdr3_aa: CASSLVQDRTDTQYF; cdr3_nt: TGTGCCAGCAGCTTGGTACAGGATCGCACAGATACGCAGTATTTT
d_call: .; j_call: TRBJ2-3; clone_size: many; v_call: TRBV7-6; cdr3_aa: CASSLARTQGGPTDTQYF; cdr3_nt: TGTGCCAGCAGCTTAGCTCGGACACAGGGAGGCCCCACAGATACGCAGTATTTT
d_call: TRBD1; j_call: TRBJ1-2; clone_size: .; v_call: TRBV24-1; cdr3_aa: CATSDPSTGGGYGYTF; cdr3_nt: TGTGCCACCAGTGACCCATCGACAGGGGGCGGCTATGGCTACACCTTC
d_call: TRBD1; j_call: TRBJ1-5; clone_size: many; v_call: TRBV28; cdr3_aa: CASSLTGKAQPQHF; cdr3_nt: TGTGCCAGCAGTTTGACAGGGAAGGCTCAGCCCCAGCATTTT
d_call: .; j_call: TRBJ2-1; clone_size: many; v_call: TRBV18; cdr3_aa: CASSPKGLVHNEQFF; cdr3_nt: TGTGCCAGCTCACCAAAGGGTCTTGTCCACAATGAGCAGTTCTTC
d_call: TRBD1; j_call: TRBJ2-1; clone_size: many; v_call: TRBV7-8; cdr3_aa: CASSLGQEYNEQFF; cdr3_nt: TGTGCCAGCAGCCTCGGACAGGAGTACAATGAGCAGTTCTTC
d_call: .; j_call: TRBJ2-2; clone_size: .; v_call: TRBV15; cdr3_aa: CATSRGVGRPTTHPSTGELFF; cdr3_nt: TGTGCCACCAGCAGAGGGGTGGGCAGACCAACTACTCACCCCTCCACCGGGGAGCTGTTTTTT
d_call: .; j_call: TRBJ2-3; clone_size: few; v_call: TRBV4-1; cdr3_aa: CASRGLLTDTQYF; cdr3_nt: TGCGCCAGCAGGGGACTCCTCACAGATACGCAGTATTTT
d_call: .; j_call: TRBJ2-7; clone_size: many; v_call: TRBV6-1; cdr3_aa: CASSEAPGPPSYEQYF; cdr3_nt: TGTGCCAGCAGTGAAGCGCCAGGGCCGCCGTCCTACGAGCAGTACTTC
d_call: .; j_call: TRBJ2-7; clone_size: few; v_call: TRBV18; cdr3_aa: CASSPPRDGGRWRYEQYF; cdr3_nt: TGTGCCAGCTCACCCCCCCGGGATGGCGGCAGGTGGCGGTACGAGCAGTACTTC
d_call: .; j_call: TRBJ1-4; clone_size: .; v_call: TRBV7-2; cdr3_aa: CTSSQKRVREKLFF; cdr3_nt: TGTACCAGCAGCCAAAAGCGGGTACGGGAAAAACTGTTTTTT
d_call: .; j_call: TRBJ1-5; clone_size: .; v_call: TRBV6-2/TRBV6-3; cdr3_aa: CASSRRRQNNQPQHF; cdr3_nt: TGTGCCAGCAGTCGGAGAAGACAGAACAATCAGCCCCAGCATTTT